Below, 12 T cell receptor beta chains from the same sample are listed, as sequenced in a study of shared clonotypes between healthy human individuals. Data came from immunoSEQ multiplex PCR; TCRdb stores just in-frame clones and leaves some out. The profile covers about 700,000 clones, with roughly 94% appearing a single time and 24% taken by the ten largest. Terminally differentiated effector memory CD45RA+ cells were left out of the naive CD8 fraction, which was CD45RO-negative and positively selected for CCR7. The sample was naive CD8+ T cells sorted from blood. All receptors come from a man between 25 and 39 years old in good health.

V usage is TRBV10-3 and J usage is TRBJ2-7, with D perhaps assigned TRBD1 or TRBD2 (7 bases each). Per germline, CDR1 ENHRY and CDR2 SYGVKD. V was clipped by 7 bases and J by 4 bases, with 20 bases between them. The length of the CDR3 is 15 residues. CDR3 nucleotide sequence: TGTGCCATCAAAGACATCAGGGGGGGTCTTTACGAGCAGTACTTC. This encodes CAIKDIRGGLYEQYF.

The chain links TRBV4-1 to TRBJ1-5; unclear D gene. This CDR3 contains 14 residues. Germline loops: CDR1 MGHRA, CDR2 YSYEKL. The V gene lost 0 bases and the J gene lost 4 bases, with 7 bases spanning the gap. CDR3 in amino acids: CASSQERGNQPQHF. CDR3 sequence (DNA): TGCGCCAGCAGCCAAGAAAGAGGGAATCAGCCCCAGCATTTT.

The J gene is TRBJ2-7, the V gene TRBV29-1; D is uncertain. This CDR3 comprises 15 residues. Germline V gene data show CDR1 as SQVTM and CDR2 as ANQGSEA. Trimming took 0 bases from V and 3 from J, leaving 15 bases between them. The CDR3 bases are TGCAGCGTTGAAGACCTGGACGGAGACCACTACGAGCAGTACTTC. This codes for CSVEDLDGDHYEQYF.

V is TRBV18 and J is TRBJ1-1; TRBD1 might be the D (6 bases). CDR3 size: 15 residues. Looked up from germline, CDR1 is KGHSH and CDR2 is LQKENI. Trimming shortened V by 6 bases and J by 1 base, and 15 bases separated the two germline ends. The CDR3 spells CASSLPQGRNTEAFF. CDR3 DNA sequence: TGTGCCAGCTCCCTACCACAGGGCAGGAACACTGAAGCTTTCTTT.

V usage is TRBV27 and J usage is TRBJ2-3, with D possibly being TRBD2 (5 bases). Germline loops: CDR1 MNHEY, CDR2 SMNVEV (reference sequence). The CDR3 has 13 residues. V lost 4 bases and J lost 6, with 11 bases in between. CDR3: CASSSGIVDTQYF. The CDR3 DNA reads TGTGCCAGCAGTTCCGGGATTGTGGATACGCAGTATTTT.

V and J are TRBV28 and TRBJ2-1, with D possibly TRBD2 on 5 matching bases. Trimming removed 8 bases at V and 4 bases at J, with 21 bases between. CDR1 is MDHEN, CDR2 SYDVKM, per germline. The CDR3 extends over 16 amino acids. CDR3 DNA sequence: TGTGCCAGCGGCACGCGGCTAGCTACCGAGTACAATGAGCAGTTCTTC. This encodes CASGTRLATEYNEQFF.

The rearrangement uses TRBV5-6 and TRBJ2-2, with D possibly being TRBD2 (7 bases). V was clipped by 4 bases and J by 4 bases, with 26 bases between them. CDR3 length equals 19 residues. Per the germline V gene, CDR1 is SGHDT and CDR2 is YYEEEE. The CDR3 DNA reads as TGTGCCAGCAGCGGCTACTCCCGGGGGGCTAGCGAGAGCACCGGGGAGCTGTTTTTT. Protein product: CASSGYSRGASESTGELFF.

This chain joins TRBV6-1 and TRBJ2-7; D gene unclear. CDR3 length equals 13 residues. Germline values: CDR1 MNHNS, CDR2 SASEGT. Trimming cost V 2 bases and J 6 bases, with 11 bases left between them. The CDR3 loop is CASSEWDPSEQYF. DNA for the CDR3: TGTGCCAGCAGTGAATGGGATCCCAGCGAGCAGTACTTC.

The CDR3, as DNA: TGTGCCAGCTCACCGCCATTGACAGGTAATGAGCAGTTCTTC. Its translation: CASSPPLTGNEQFF. The rearrangement joins TRBV18 to TRBJ2-1; D is perhaps TRBD1 (6 bases). Per the germline V gene, CDR1 is KGHSH and CDR2 is LQKENI. Trimming cost V 3 bases and J 7 bases, with 13 bases left between them. The CDR3 extends over 14 amino acids. Complete variable domain (other parts from reference TRBV18 and TRBJ2-1): NAGVMQNPRHLVRRRGQEARLRCSPMKGHSHVYWYRQLPEEGLKFMVYLQKENIIDESGMPKERFSAEFPKEGPSILRIQQVVRGDSAAYFCASSPPLTGNEQFFGPGTRLTVL.

The gene calls are TRBV6-1 and TRBJ2-1, with TRBD2 as a possible D gene (5 bases). The CDR3 is made up of 14 amino acids. V was clipped by 4 bases and J by 1 base, with 8 bases between them. The germline gives CDR1 MNHNS, CDR2 SASEGT. CDR3 loop: CASSGTGSYNEQFF. CDR3 nucleotide sequence: TGTGCCAGCAGTGGAACGGGGTCCTACAATGAGCAGTTCTTC.

The V gene is TRBV10-3, the J gene TRBJ2-7; D might be TRBD1 or TRBD2, each matching 5 bases. This CDR3 comprises 14 residues. The V and J ends lost 11 bases and 6 bases respectively, with 23 bases between them. Germline values: CDR1 ENHRY, CDR2 SYGVKD. In nucleotides, the CDR3 is TGTGCCGTGTGGATGGGCAGGGAGCCCGGCGAGCAGTACTTC. Translation: CAVWMGREPGEQYF.

In its sample, this clone was seen once. This chain joins TRBV6-5 and TRBJ1-1; D is uncertain. V was clipped by 0 bases and J by 1 base, with 9 bases between them. Germline V lookup: CDR1 MNHEY, CDR2 SVGAGI. The CDR3 extends over 15 amino acids. CDR3 sequence: CASSYSGPPNTEAFF. DNA for the CDR3: TGTGCCAGCAGTTACTCGGGCCCGCCGAACACTGAAGCTTTCTTT.